The 23 T cell receptor beta chains below all came from one sample that was sequenced in a study of blood T cell repertoires in COVID-19. Produced via immunoSEQ multiplex PCR; TCRdb's table is partial and in-frame only. Counted here are under 300,000 clones, 84% occurring once; the ten biggest clones make up roughly 1.4%. The sample comprised peripheral blood. Source of these receptors: a woman in her 40s who had recovered from COVID-19.

CDR3 amino acids: CASSYMETQYF. The CDR3 nucleotides read TGTGCCAGCAGTTATATGGAGACCCAGTACTTC. The chain recombines TRBV6-5 with TRBJ2-5; D is unresolved. V was shortened by 3 bases and J by 5 bases, with 4 bases between the two germline ends. There are 11 residues in the CDR3. CDR1 is MNHEY and CDR2 is SVGAGI in the germline V gene.

This chain links TRBV6-2 or TRBV6-3 with TRBJ1-1; 7 positions agree with TRBD1. V lost 0 bases, J lost 4 bases, and 8 bases stayed unmatched. Germline CDR1 is MNHEY and CDR2 is SVGEGT. CDR3 length: 16 residues. The CDR3 nucleotides read TGTGCCAGCAGTTACTCGCGGTCGACAGGGCTCACTGAAGCTTTCTTT. It codes for CASSYSRSTGLTEAFF.

V usage is TRBV5-5 and J usage is TRBJ1-2; D is unclear. CDR3 size: 13 residues. Germline V CDR1 and CDR2: SGHKS, YYEKEE (reference sequence). The V end was cut by 0 bases, the J end by 4 bases, with 7 bases between. CDR3 nucleotide sequence: TGTGCCAGCAGCTTGGACAGTCCCTATGGCTACACCTTC. It codes for CASSLDSPYGYTF.

This clone was observed a single time. The CDR3 protein is CASSVSAGSTRGETQYF. The CDR3 nucleotides read TGTGCCAGCAGCGTCTCGGCTGGGTCCACCCGGGGAGAGACCCAGTACTTC. The chain couples TRBV9 to TRBJ2-5; possible D gene TRBD2, 5 bases. Trimming took 2 bases from V and 4 from J, leaving 21 bases between them. This CDR3 is built from 17 residues. From germline, CDR1 is SGDLS and CDR2 YYNGEE.

J is TRBJ2-1 and V is TRBV6-6, with a tentative D call TRBD2 (5 bases). This CDR3 region has 14 residues. Germline-derived CDR1 and CDR2 are MNHNY and SVGAGI (reference sequence). V lost 6 bases, J lost 5 bases, and 14 bases lay in between. The CDR3 loop is CASSPIAGNNEQFF. In DNA, the CDR3 is TGTGCCAGCAGCCCAATTGCGGGCAACAATGAGCAGTTCTTC.

A single count supports this clone. The chain employs TRBV19 and TRBJ1-2; D perhaps matches TRBD1 (6 bases). The CDR3 length is 15 residues. The V gene lost 5 bases and the J gene lost 5 bases, with 18 bases spanning the gap. The germline gives CDR1 LNHDA, CDR2 SQIVND (reference sequence). CDR3 region: CASSLDKGQGYGYTF. The CDR3 nucleotides read TGTGCCAGTAGTCTGGATAAGGGGCAGGGGTATGGCTACACCTTC.

The count of this clone is one. V gene TRBV19 combines with J gene TRBJ2-4, with D possibly being TRBD2 (5 bases). The CDR3 has 12 amino acids. The germline CDR1 and CDR2 sequences are LNHDA and SQIVND (reference sequence). Trimming pared 5 bases from V and 7 bases from J, leaving 9 bases between. CDR3 bases: TGTGCCAGTAGTGCGACTACTAACATTCAGTACTTC. Protein sequence: CASSATTNIQYF. Variable domain in full (rest from reference TRBV19 and TRBJ2-4): DGGITQSPKYLFRKEGQNVTLSCEQNLNHDAMYWYRQDPGQGLRLIYYSQIVNDFQKGDIAEGYSVSREKKESFPLTVTSAQKNPTAFYLCASSATTNIQYFGAGTRLSVL.

This chain joins TRBV6-5 and TRBJ1-1; a weak D match, TRBD1 (5 bases). CDR1 MNHEY and CDR2 SVGAGI come from the germline V gene. This CDR3 has 12 residues. V was pared by 6 bases and J by 3 bases, with 8 bases between. As DNA, the CDR3 is TGTGCCAGCAGAACAGGATACACTGAAGCTTTCTTT. Translated, it gives CASRTGYTEAFF.

The table lists this clone with a count of one. The V and J genes are TRBV7-6 and TRBJ2-3; 16 bases map to TRBD2. Germline assignment: CDR1 SGHVS and CDR2 FNYEAQ. Trimming took 3 bases from V and 4 from J; bases not matched to a gene: 4. This CDR3 spans 17 amino acids. The CDR3 nucleotides are TGTGCCAGCAGCTTGGGACTAGCGGGGGGGATCGCAGATACGCAGTATTTT. Protein sequence: CASSLGLAGGIADTQYF.

CDR3 amino acids: CASSAFGSSYNEQFF. The DNA for the CDR3 is TGTGCCAGCAGTGCTTTTGGCAGCTCCTACAATGAGCAGTTCTTC. This chain connects TRBV28 to TRBJ2-1, with unresolved D. There are 15 residues in the CDR3. From germline, CDR1 is MDHEN and CDR2 SYDVKM. The V end lost 5 bases, the J end lost 0 bases, and 11 bases lay between the germline ends.

The CDR3 DNA is TGCGCCAGAGTTCGGCGGCGCTATGGCTACACCTTC. As protein: CARVRRRYGYTF. The rearrangement uses TRBV10-1 and TRBJ1-2, with D uncertain. Germline V gene sequence: CDR1 WNHNN, CDR2 SYGVQD (reference sequence). Trimming shortened V by 9 bases and J by 4 bases, and 12 bases separated the two germline ends. The CDR3 has 12 amino acids.

The count of this clone is one. This chain uses TRBV7-9 with TRBJ2-5; tentatively, D is TRBD2 (5 bases). The CDR3 has 15 residues. Trimming removed 2 bases at V and 5 bases at J, with 15 bases between. The germline CDR1 and CDR2 sequences are SEHNR and FQNEAQ (reference sequence). CDR3 loop: CASSLTSLARETQYF. The DNA of the CDR3 is TGTGCCAGCAGCTTAACTTCTTTAGCGCGGGAGACCCAGTACTTC. The full variable domain, its missing parts supplied by reference TRBV7-9 and TRBJ2-5, is DTGVSQNPRHKITKRGQNVTFRCDPISEHNRLYWYRQTLGQGPEFLTYFQNEAQLEKSRLLSDRFSAERPKGSFSTLEIQRTEQGDSAMYLCASSLTSLARETQYFGPGTRLLVL.

The rearrangement links TRBV4-3 to TRBJ2-6; D perhaps matches TRBD2 (6 bases). V lost 4 bases, J lost 0 bases, and 13 bases lay in between. Germline V gives CDR1 LGHNA, CDR2 YSLEER. CDR3 length: 17 residues. The CDR3: CASSPTADYSGANVLTF. The DNA for the CDR3 is TGCGCCAGCAGCCCGACTGCGGACTACTCTGGGGCCAACGTCCTGACTTTC.

The chain combines TRBV5-1 with TRBJ2-5, with 7 bases matching TRBD1. Trimming cost V 4 bases and J 5 bases; bases outside gene matches: 8. The CDR3 totals 14 residues. The germline CDR1 and CDR2 sequences are SGHRS and YFSETQ. CDR3 bases: TGCGCCAGCAGCCCGGGGACAGTGGGGGAGACCCAGTACTTC. This codes for CASSPGTVGETQYF.

The chain uses TRBV4-2 and TRBJ1-6, with D possibly being TRBD1 (5 bases). Germline V gene sequence: CDR1 LGHNA, CDR2 YNFKEQ. The CDR3 loop spans 13 amino acids. Trimming cost V 3 bases and J 8 bases, with 8 bases left between them. Written as DNA, the CDR3 is TGTGCCAGCAGCCAGGGGGGGGATTCACCCCTCCACTTT. It translates to CASSQGGDSPLHF.

This chain joins TRBV6-5 and TRBJ2-7; no definite D call. CDR1 is MNHEY and CDR2 is SVGAGI in the germline V gene. This CDR3 has 13 residues. Trimming removed 6 bases at V and 5 bases at J, with 14 bases between. The CDR3 loop is CASRLINRDEQYF. CDR3 DNA sequence: TGTGCCAGCAGGCTAATCAATCGCGACGAGCAGTACTTC.

J is TRBJ2-1 and V is TRBV3-1 (or the pseudogene TRBV3-2), with 9 bases that match TRBD2. CDR1 is LGHDT, CDR2 YNNKEL, per germline (reference sequence). With 4 bases clipped from V and 10 bases from J, the junction kept 2 bases outside the gene matches. The CDR3 is 12 amino acids. The chain's CDR3 is CASSPTSGEQFF. The CDR3 DNA is TGTGCCAGCAGCCCCACTAGCGGGGAGCAGTTCTTC.

This clone came up once. The chain uses TRBV5-8 and TRBJ2-6; weak D call: TRBD2 (6 bases). CDR1 SGHTS and CDR2 YDEGEE come from the germline V gene. This CDR3 has 14 amino acids. Trimming took off 9 bases at V and 4 bases at J, with 14 bases between the two ends. The CDR3 sequence is CAIQRGKGANVLTF. The CDR3 DNA sequence: TGTGCCATCCAACGGGGGAAAGGGGCCAACGTCCTGACTTTC.

J is TRBJ1-3 and V is TRBV19; perhaps TRBD1 as D (6 bases). The CDR3 totals 14 residues. Germline assignment: CDR1 LNHDA and CDR2 SQIVND (reference sequence). V was cut by 6 bases and J by 6 bases, with 15 bases left in between. The CDR3 loop reads CASSPGESENTIYF. Here the CDR3 DNA reads TGTGCCAGTAGCCCAGGGGAATCGGAAAACACCATATATTTT.

This chain uses TRBV19 with TRBJ2-5; 8 nucleotides agree with TRBD2. Per the germline V gene, CDR1 is LNHDA and CDR2 is SQIVND (reference sequence). The CDR3 extends over 15 amino acids. V shed 1 base and J 5 bases; nucleotides not matched to a gene: 6. The CDR3 DNA sequence: TGTGCCAGTAGTATAGTTGCGGGGGGAACGGAGACCCAGTACTTC. This gives the protein CASSIVAGGTETQYF.

This clone showed up just a few times. Other DNA variants within this sample encode the same CDR3. CDR3 loop: CASSLQGGQPQHF. The CDR3 DNA sequence: TGTGCCAGCAGCTTACAAGGGGGTCAGCCCCAGCATTTT. The chain employs TRBV7-3 and TRBJ1-5, with D possibly matching TRBD1 (6 bases). This CDR3 region has 13 residues. From germline, CDR1 is SGHTA and CDR2 FQGTGA. The V and J ends lost 2 bases and 6 bases respectively, with 8 bases between them.

V gene TRBV11-3 combines with J gene TRBJ2-1; tentatively, D is TRBD1 (6 bases). V lost 0 bases and J 15 bases, leaving 15 bases between the germline ends. Germline V gives CDR1 SGHNT, CDR2 YENEEA. The CDR3 is 13 residues long. The CDR3 region has the DNA TGTGCCAGCAGCTTAGAAATCAGGGGAGAGTGGTTCTTC. Amino acids: CASSLEIRGEWFF. Using reference TRBV11-3 and TRBJ2-1 for the parts outside the CDR3, the full variable domain is EAGVVQSPRYKIIEKKQPVAFWCNPISGHNTLYWYLQNLGQGPELLIRYENEEAVDDSQLPKDRFSAERLKGVDSTLKIQPAELGDSAVYLCASSLEIRGEWFFGPGTRLTVL.

The genes are TRBV9 and TRBJ1-1, with no clear D. The V gene's germline CDR1 is SGDLS and CDR2 YYNGEE. V was trimmed by 4 bases and J by 5 bases, leaving 9 bases between them. CDR3 size: 12 residues. In DNA, the CDR3 is TGTGCCAGCAGCCCCCTCGGTACTGAAGCTTTCTTT. It yields the protein CASSPLGTEAFF.